Presented here are 5 T cell receptor beta chains from one specimen sequenced in a study of T cell repertoires in cytomegalovirus infection. TCRdb fed the reads into MiXCR, producing one record per CDR3 protein. The sample contains 250,000 to 300,000 distinct CDR3 sequences, roughly 9% of which appear only once. The source material was PBMCs. Receptor source: a human donor in good health (CMV status not recorded). Some clones in this sample may be carry-over from other donors' samples.

Details on this clonotype: A much larger clone lies one base from this, so it may be a read error. The CDR3 does not close with the conserved phenylalanine or tryptophan, likely indicating a read error. The chain links TRBV6-6 to TRBJ1-1; D remains ambiguous. Germline CDR1 is MNHNY and CDR2 is SVGAGI (reference sequence). Trimming pared 6 bases from V and 3 bases from J, leaving 8 bases between. The CDR3 is 12 amino acids. This CDR3 is CASRDKDTEAFL. Written as DNA, the CDR3 is TGTGCCAGCAGGGATAAAGACACTGAAGCTTTCCTT.

This clonotype was recorded at least ten times. The chain uses TRBV10-3 and TRBJ1-5, with 8 positions matching TRBD1. Germline V gene sequence: CDR1 ENHRY, CDR2 SYGVKD. The CDR3 runs to 13 residues. V lost 0 bases to trimming and J lost 11 bases; unmatched junction nucleotides: 3. CDR3 sequence reads: CAISESTDRAQHF. DNA for the CDR3: TGTGCCATCAGTGAGTCGACGGACAGGGCCCAGCATTTT.

This chain links TRBV23-1 with TRBJ2-1; D tentatively fits TRBD1 or TRBD2 (5 bases each). TRBV23-1 falls under the ORF class, with uncertain function. CDR3 length equals 15 residues. The V gene lost 1 base and the J gene lost 2 bases, with 9 bases spanning the gap. CDR3 in DNA: TGCGCCAGCAGTCAATGCGAGGGGACCTACAATGAGCAGTTCTTC. Translating it yields CASSQCEGTYNEQFF.

This clonotype was detected ten times or more. This sequence joins TRBV29-1 and TRBJ2-7; TRBD1 is a possible D gene (5 bases). V lost 5 bases and J 5 bases, leaving 16 bases between the germline ends. Germline CDR1 is SQVTM and CDR2 is ANQGSEA. This CDR3 has 13 amino acids. The CDR3 sequence is CSVLTGSRNEQYF. The CDR3 DNA is TGCAGCGTTCTTACAGGCAGTAGGAACGAGCAGTACTTC.

In its sample, this clonotype was seen many times. The chain uses TRBV7-2 and TRBJ1-4; no reliable D call. This CDR3 contains 15 residues. Between the trimmed V and J ends, which lost 1 base and 0 bases, there was a span of 6 bases. The V gene's germline CDR1 is SGHTA and CDR2 FQGNSA. In nucleotides, the CDR3 is TGTGCCAGCAGCTTAGTAGGGCCAACTAATGAAAAACTGTTTTTT. Protein product: CASSLVGPTNEKLFF.